This TCR beta chain was sequenced in a study of T-cell memory formation after mild COVID-19. Study-wide context: TCR clusters mostly belonged to single donors. Whole-study results and caveats: A second wave expanding day 15 to 37 was CD4+-biased; contracting clones were balanced. Whether day 37 second-wave clones are SARS-CoV-2-specific was not confirmed. Some responding clones appeared in pre-infection memory, suggesting cross-reactive memory joined.

TCRdb analysed the 5' RACE reads with MiXCR anew, one entry per CDR3 protein. The sample lists around 300,000 distinct CDR3 sequences, roughly 15% occurring once. The CDR3 contains 15 residues. V lost 4 bases, J lost 3 bases, and 14 bases lay in between. Looked up from germline, CDR1 is SGDLS and CDR2 is YYNGEE. This clonotype came up a few times. What it binds is not known. The sequence came from a man between 18 and 29 years old who had mild COVID-19 (a few samples of this study predate the infection). Cell type and time point are not known. The chain is built from TRBV9 and TRBJ2-1; D gene uncertain. The material sequenced was PBMCs or a T cell subset sorted from them (not recorded which). CDR3 sequence: CASSPGSRDYNEQFF. Here the CDR3 DNA reads TGTGCCAGCAGCCCCGGTTCCCGAGACTACAATGAGCAGTTCTTC.